This entry lists 31 T cell receptor beta chains sequenced from one sample in a study of regulatory T cells in long-lasting Graves disease. Regarding time point: persistent/refractory GD, antithyroid drugs over 5 years with positive TRAb. Construction of the TCR library relied on RNA isolated from PBMCs. HTBI primers from iRepertoire and Arm-PCR of CDR3 regions yielded the TCR beta libraries. TCRdb re-analysed the multiplex PCR reads in MiXCR, keeping a single row per CDR3 protein. The sample includes 250,000 to 300,000 distinct CDR3 sequences, 22% of them seen just once. The material was peripheral blood mononuclear cells (PBMCs), obtained when the disease was refractory, from a patient treated with antithyroid drugs. These receptors all stem from a female donor with Graves disease.

V is TRBV5-1 and J is TRBJ1-5, with TRBD1 as a possible D gene (5 bases). The CDR3 runs to 13 residues. Germline CDR1 is SGHRS and CDR2 is YFSETQ. Deletions cut 4 bases from V and 7 bases from J, with 12 bases between. The CDR3 DNA reads as TGCGCCAGCAGCATTCAGGGAGGACAGCCCCAGCATTTT. The encoded protein is CASSIQGGQPQHF.

This clonotype was seen more than once but under ten times. The chain employs TRBV18 and TRBJ2-7; possibly TRBD1 for D (5 bases). V lost 4 bases to trimming and J lost 3 bases, with 13 bases between them. CDR1 and CDR2 (germline): KGHSH, LQKENI. The length of the CDR3 is 14 residues. The CDR3 DNA sequence: TGTGCCAGCTCACGGCAGGGATACAACTACGAGCAGTACTTC. This encodes CASSRQGYNYEQYF.

This sequence joins TRBV7-8 and TRBJ2-2; 9 bases fit TRBD2. V shed 4 bases and J 6 bases; nucleotides not matched to a gene: 3. The germline V gene has CDR1 SGHVS and CDR2 FQNEAQ. CDR3 length equals 14 residues. CDR3 loop: CASSYSGGAGELFF. Here the CDR3 DNA reads TGTGCCAGCAGCTATAGCGGGGGCGCCGGGGAGCTGTTTTTT.

This clonotype occurred many times. CDR3 sequence reads: CAWSVQGNTEAFF. The CDR3 coding sequence is TGTGCCTGGAGTGTACAGGGGAACACTGAAGCTTTCTTT. V and J are TRBV30 and TRBJ1-1; possible D gene TRBD1, 6 bases. CDR1 and CDR2 (germline): GTSNPN, SVGIG (reference sequence). This CDR3 has 13 residues. V was cut by 0 bases and J by 1 base, with 6 bases left in between.

This clonotype was recorded many times. The rearrangement joins TRBV7-2 to TRBJ2-5; D not certain. The germline V and J ends were trimmed by 1 base and 2 bases, with 11 bases remaining between them. There are 15 residues in the CDR3. Germline lookup yields CDR1 SGHTA and CDR2 FQGNSA. DNA for the CDR3: TGTGCCAGCAGCTTAGAGTTCTGGGCTCAAGAGACCCAGTACTTC. It encodes CASSLEFWAQETQYF.

The sample holds one count of this clonotype. This chain joins TRBV7-9 and TRBJ1-5; D perhaps matches TRBD1 (6 bases). Germline V gene data show CDR1 as SEHNR and CDR2 as FQNEAQ (reference sequence). Trimming removed 2 bases from V and 5 bases from J, with 16 bases in between. This CDR3 has 16 amino acids. CDR3 sequence: CASSLIRAGVDQPQHF. CDR3 nucleotide sequence: TGTGCCAGCAGCTTAATTAGGGCAGGGGTCGATCAGCCCCAGCATTTT. The full variable domain, with the rest looked up from reference TRBV7-9 and TRBJ1-5, is DTGVSQNPRHKITKRGQNVTFRCDPISEHNRLYWYRQTLGQGPEFLTYFQNEAQLEKSRLLSDRFSAERPKGSFSTLEIQRTEQGDSAMYLCASSLIRAGVDQPQHFGDGTRLSIL.

This clonotype occurred many times. V gene TRBV3-1 combines with J gene TRBJ1-4, with 10 bases aligning to TRBD1. The V segment lost 4 bases and the J segment 7 bases; nucleotides outside the gene matches: 6. Germline V gives CDR1 LGHDT, CDR2 YNNKEL (reference sequence). The CDR3 covers 15 residues. CDR3 sequence (DNA): TGTGCCAGCAGCCGGACCGGGACAGGGGTTGAAAAACTGTTTTTT. Its protein is CASSRTGTGVEKLFF.

This clonotype was counted a few times. CDR3 loop: CASRAPNSVQETQYF. In nucleotides, the CDR3 is TGTGCCAGCAGGGCCCCGAACAGTGTACAAGAGACCCAGTACTTC. The chain carries TRBV28 and TRBJ2-5; D gene uncertain. CDR1 MDHEN and CDR2 SYDVKM come from the germline V gene. CDR3 length: 15 amino acids. Deletions cut 6 bases from V and 2 bases from J, with 16 bases between.

The V and J genes are TRBV18 and TRBJ2-7; 12 nucleotides agree with TRBD1. CDR3 length: 14 amino acids. V trimming: 4 bases; J trimming: 6 bases; junction bases outside the gene matches: 4. The germline V gene encodes CDR1 KGHSH and CDR2 LQKENI. The CDR3 DNA reads TGTGCCAGCTCACGAGGGACAGGGGGCGCCGAGCAGTACTTC. It specifies CASSRGTGGAEQYF.

At least ten counts were recorded for this clonotype. CDR3 bases: TGTGCCAGCAGCTTAGAGGCAGGGTGGGACTATGGCTACACCTTC. Translated, it gives CASSLEAGWDYGYTF. The rearrangement uses TRBV7-2 and TRBJ1-2; the D gene is possibly TRBD1 (5 bases). The CDR3 is 15 residues long. V was clipped by 1 base and J by 3 bases, with 12 bases between them. CDR1 is SGHTA and CDR2 is FQGNSA in the germline V gene.

This clonotype has at least ten counts. The chain is built from TRBV5-5 and TRBJ2-7, with D possibly being TRBD1 (6 bases). The V end lost 4 bases, the J end lost 3 bases, and 14 bases lay between the germline ends. In germline, CDR1 is SGHKS, CDR2 YYEKEE (reference sequence). This CDR3 region has 14 residues. CDR3 amino acids: CASSVDSTLYEQYF. In DNA, the CDR3 is TGTGCCAGCAGCGTGGACAGCACCCTCTACGAGCAGTACTTC.

Only a few counts were recorded for this clonotype. The DNA of the CDR3 is TGTGCCAGCAGTTTATATCGGAATGAGCAGTTCTTC. Translating gives CASSLYRNEQFF. The V gene is TRBV28, the J gene TRBJ2-1; D gene unclear. V lost 1 base and J lost 7, with 5 bases in between. The CDR3 length is 12 residues. Germline values: CDR1 MDHEN, CDR2 SYDVKM.

The chain carries TRBV14 and TRBJ2-5; TRBD1 aligns across 7 bases. This CDR3 region has 15 residues. Germline loops: CDR1 SGHDN, CDR2 FVKESK. Losses at the gene ends were 2 bases for V and 3 bases for J; bases not matched to a gene: 6. The CDR3 region has the DNA TGTGCCAGCAGCCAACACAGGGGTGTGGAAGAGACCCAGTACTTC. Its protein is CASSQHRGVEETQYF.

This clonotype was seen at least ten times. The V call is TRBV28, the J call TRBJ2-5; D remains ambiguous. Germline CDR1 and CDR2: MDHEN and SYDVKM. V gave up 5 bases and J gave up 4 bases, with 20 bases separating them. The CDR3 sequence is 16 residues long. The CDR3 loop reads CASSPSYGQALETQYF. For the CDR3, the DNA is TGTGCCAGCAGTCCGTCCTACGGGCAGGCGCTAGAGACCCAGTACTTC. The full variable domain, rest sourced from reference TRBV28 and TRBJ2-5, is DVKVTQSSRYLVKRTGEKVFLECVQDMDHENMFWYRQDPGLGLRLIYFSYDVKMKEKGDIPEGYSVSREKKERFSLILESASTNQTSMYLCASSPSYGQALETQYFGPGTRLLVL.

Ten or more counts support this clonotype. This chain links TRBV6-9 with TRBJ2-5; D is unclear. The ends were cut back, 3 bases at V and 0 bases at J, with 11 bases in the middle. Germline-derived CDR1 and CDR2 are MNHGY and SVAAGI. The length of the CDR3 is 15 residues. CDR3 in DNA: TGTGCCAGCAGTTACCCCGCTCTGTACCAAGAGACCCAGTACTTC. Translated, it gives CASSYPALYQETQYF.

A few counts support this clonotype. The chain has TRBV15 and TRBJ1-1, with D maybe TRBD1 (6 bases). V was clipped by 3 bases and J by 0 bases, with 11 bases between them. This CDR3 spans 15 amino acids. Per germline, CDR1 LNHNV and CDR2 YYDKDF (reference sequence). The DNA for the CDR3 is TGTGCCACCAGCAGCTACAGGGACATGAACACTGAAGCTTTCTTT. This sequence encodes CATSSYRDMNTEAFF.

The CDR3 sequence: CASSLRGPGDEQYF. The CDR3 DNA sequence: TGTGCCAGCAGCTTAAGGGGGCCGGGGGACGAGCAGTACTTC. The genes are TRBV7-9 and TRBJ2-7, with D maybe TRBD1 (7 bases). The V end was cut by 2 bases, the J end by 5 bases, with 13 bases between. Germline V gene sequence: CDR1 SEHNR, CDR2 FQNEAQ (reference sequence). The CDR3 spans 14 residues.

V gene TRBV20-1 combines with J gene TRBJ2-2, with D perhaps TRBD1 (5 bases). V was pared by 1 base and J by 5 bases, with 17 bases between. Germline lookup yields CDR1 DFQATT and CDR2 SNEGSKA (reference sequence). This CDR3 spans 16 amino acids. The CDR3 DNA reads TGCAGTGCTAGAGGCCCCCCCAGGGCTATAACCGGGGAGCTGTTTTTT. Encoded protein: CSARGPPRAITGELFF.

V and J are TRBV6-1 and TRBJ2-7; D ambiguous. The CDR3 is made up of 11 amino acids. Germline values: CDR1 MNHNS, CDR2 SASEGT. The V gene lost 6 bases and the J gene lost 7 bases, with 10 bases spanning the gap. The CDR3, as DNA: TGTGCCAGCAGGCGTTTCAGGGAGCAGTACTTC. It codes for CASRRFREQYF.

The table lists this clonotype with a few counts. The chain joins TRBV3-2 to TRBJ2-7; the table's TRBD1 call for D was not verified on the DNA. TRBV3-2 counts as a pseudogene. The CDR3 contains 17 residues. CDR3 residues: CASSRANRDRVGHEQYF. CDR3 DNA: TGTGCCAGCAGCCGCGCCAACCGGGACAGGGTGGGGCACGAGCAGTACTTC.

V is TRBV28 and J is TRBJ1-4; 7 bases map to TRBD1. This CDR3 is built from 15 residues. Germline trimming cut 5 bases from V and 2 bases from J; bases unmatched to any gene: 5. Germline CDR1 and CDR2: MDHEN and SYDVKM. The CDR3 region has the DNA TGTGCCAGCAGTGACAGGGCAACGACTAATGAAAAACTGTTTTTT. As protein: CASSDRATTNEKLFF. Supplemented by reference TRBV28 and TRBJ1-4, the full variable domain reads DVKVTQSSRYLVKRTGEKVFLECVQDMDHENMFWYRQDPGLGLRLIYFSYDVKMKEKGDIPEGYSVSREKKERFSLILESASTNQTSMYLCASSDRATTNEKLFFGSGTQLSVL.

As for this clonotype: A much larger clone lies a single base off, so this may be a read error. V is TRBV6-1 and J is TRBJ1-2; 8 bases map to TRBD1. In germline, CDR1 is MNHNS, CDR2 SASEGT. The CDR3 is made up of 19 amino acids. The CDR3 DNA is TGTGCCAGCGGTGAAGACCCTCGATGGACAGGGTATCGTAACTATGGCTACACCTTC. It encodes CASGEDPRWTGYRNYGYTF.

The V gene is TRBV19, the J gene TRBJ2-7; 8 bases are shared with TRBD1. Trimming removed 9 bases from V and 1 base from J; junction bases left unmatched: 5. Germline V gene data show CDR1 as LNHDA and CDR2 as SQIVND (reference sequence). This CDR3 has 13 amino acids. The CDR3 sequence is CASRGQASYEQYF. For the CDR3, the DNA is TGTGCCAGCCGGGGACAGGCGTCCTACGAGCAGTACTTC.

J is TRBJ1-6 and V is TRBV9; 7 nucleotides agree with TRBD1. The CDR3 is 14 amino acids. Per the germline V gene, CDR1 is SGDLS and CDR2 is YYNGEE. Trimming at V came to 2 bases and at J to 10 bases, leaving 6 bases not matched to a gene. CDR3 protein: CASSVAGGGSPLHF. CDR3 coding DNA: TGTGCCAGCAGCGTTGCAGGGGGAGGGTCACCCCTCCACTTT.

This chain connects TRBV7-9 to TRBJ2-1; no clear D gene. Germline assignment: CDR1 SEHNR and CDR2 FQNEAQ (reference sequence). The CDR3 has 16 amino acids. Trimming shortened V by 6 bases and J by 4 bases, and 19 bases separated the two germline ends. CDR3 DNA: TGTGCCAGCAGTAGCTTCGGCCCGCTGGGATACAATGAGCAGTTCTTC. This gives the protein CASSSFGPLGYNEQFF. Full variable domain (remainder filled in from reference TRBV7-9 and TRBJ2-1): DTGVSQNPRHKITKRGQNVTFRCDPISEHNRLYWYRQTLGQGPEFLTYFQNEAQLEKSRLLSDRFSAERPKGSFSTLEIQRTEQGDSAMYLCASSSFGPLGYNEQFFGPGTRLTVL.

Details on this clonotype: Just one base apart from a much larger clone, this may be a read error. The V gene is TRBV12-3 or TRBV12-4, the J gene TRBJ1-5; the match to TRBD1 covers 7 bases. CDR3 length: 14 amino acids. CDR3 DNA sequence: TGTGCCGGCAGCGTAGAAGGGGGCCATCAGCCCCAGCATTTT. Translating it yields CAGSVEGGHQPQHF.

This clonotype was observed a few times. This chain links TRBV5-6 with TRBJ1-5; 9 bases match TRBD1. V dropped 6 bases and J dropped 4; count of bases not matched to a gene: 5. This CDR3 has 14 amino acids. CDR1 SGHDT and CDR2 YYEEEE come from the germline V gene. In nucleotides, the CDR3 is TGTGCCAGCACCGCCGGGACAGGGAATCAGCCCCAGCATTTT. Translated: CASTAGTGNQPQHF. Drawing the rest from reference TRBV5-6 and TRBJ1-5, the complete variable domain is DAGVTQSPTHLIKTRGQQVTLRCSPKSGHDTVSWYQQALGQGPQFIFQYYEEEERQRGNFPDRFSGHQFPNYSSELNVNALLLGDSALYLCASTAGTGNQPQHFGDGTRLSIL.

This clonotype was seen more than once but under ten times. The V gene is TRBV20-1, the J gene TRBJ2-5; D is possibly TRBD2 (6 bases). Per germline, CDR1 DFQATT and CDR2 SNEGSKA (reference sequence). The germline V and J ends were trimmed by 1 base and 4 bases, with 13 bases remaining between them. The CDR3 is 14 residues long. CDR3 sequence reads: CSARAEGSAETQYF. As DNA, the CDR3 is TGCAGTGCTAGAGCGGAGGGGTCCGCAGAGACCCAGTACTTC.

This clonotype was counted many times. The chain combines TRBV28 with TRBJ1-4, with TRBD1 identical over 8 bases. Looked up from germline, CDR1 is MDHEN and CDR2 is SYDVKM. The trim removed 4 bases at V and 7 bases at J, leaving 8 bases unmatched. The CDR3 length is 15 residues. The CDR3 sequence: CASSSRQGWREKLFF. The CDR3 region has the DNA TGTGCCAGCAGTTCCCGACAGGGGTGGCGTGAAAAACTGTTTTTT.

This clonotype came up many times. The CDR3 region is CASSRSGRALYEQYF. The CDR3 DNA reads as TGTGCCAGCAGTCGAAGCGGGAGGGCCCTCTACGAGCAGTACTTC. This chain joins TRBV27 and TRBJ2-7; 10 nucleotides agree with TRBD2. The germline CDR1 and CDR2 sequences are MNHEY and SMNVEV (reference sequence). V was pared by 5 bases and J by 3 bases, with 7 bases of the junction left unmatched. The CDR3 runs to 15 residues.

This clonotype was observed at least ten times. V gene TRBV4-3 combines with J gene TRBJ1-1, with 8 bases fitting TRBD1. V lost 1 base, J lost 4 bases, and 8 bases stayed unmatched. This CDR3 spans 16 amino acids. The germline CDR1 and CDR2 sequences are LGHNA and YSLEER. DNA of the CDR3: TGCGCCAGCAGCCAAGCAAGCGGACAGGGCGGCACTGAAGCTTTCTTT. Protein: CASSQASGQGGTEAFF.